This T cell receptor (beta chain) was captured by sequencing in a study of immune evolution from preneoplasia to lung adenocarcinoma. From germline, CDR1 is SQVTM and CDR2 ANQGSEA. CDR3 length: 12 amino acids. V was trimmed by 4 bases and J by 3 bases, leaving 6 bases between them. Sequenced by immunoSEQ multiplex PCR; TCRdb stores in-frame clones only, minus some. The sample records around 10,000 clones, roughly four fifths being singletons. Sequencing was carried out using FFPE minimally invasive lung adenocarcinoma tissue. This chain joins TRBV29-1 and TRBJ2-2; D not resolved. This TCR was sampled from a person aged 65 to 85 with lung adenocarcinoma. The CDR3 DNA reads TGCAGCGTTGGTACGGACACCGGGGAGCTGTTTTTT. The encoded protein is CSVGTDTGELFF.